This is a list of T cell receptor beta chains from one sample in a study of blood T cell repertoires in COVID-19. Only in-frame clones appear in the TCRdb table, and some are missing; sequencing was by immunoSEQ multiplex PCR. The sample contains roughly 180,000 clones, roughly 81% of which appear only once. Sequencing was performed on peripheral blood. The origin of the receptors is a woman between 40 and 50 years old with COVID-19, enrolled during active disease. Each CDR3 is given with its conserved first and last residue. Fields, in order: clone size, J gene, D gene, V gene, CDR3 protein, CDR3 DNA. A D gene is named only where the DNA matches it firmly. Expanded clones are given a class, and other clones once, few, many or no size at all.

>.|TRBJ1-5|.|TRBV6-6
CASRPTDTSNQPQHF
TGTGCCAGCAGACCCACGGACACTAGCAATCAGCCCCAGCATTTT
>.|TRBJ2-5|.|TRBV11-1
CASSRPGMQSEETQYF
TGTGCCAGCAGTCGGCCGGGTATGCAATCTGAAGAGACCCAGTACTTC
>.|TRBJ2-3|TRBD2|TRBV5-4
CASSPSGGATDTQYF
TGTGCCAGCAGCCCTAGCGGGGGGGCAACAGATACGCAGTATTTT
>.|TRBJ1-5|.|TRBV15
CATKSGGILSNQPQHF
TGTGCCACCAAGTCCGGAGGTATTTTGAGCAATCAGCCCCAGCATTTT
>.|TRBJ1-6|TRBD1|TRBV2
CASRREPGDRANSPLHF
TGTGCCAGCAGGAGAGAACCAGGGGACAGGGCGAATTCACCCCTCCACTTT
>.|TRBJ1-5|.|TRBV19
CASSIDELATNQPQHF
TGTGCCAGTAGTATCGACGAACTAGCCACCAATCAGCCCCAGCATTTT
>.|TRBJ1-5|.|TRBV6-6
CASSYPREPQHF
TGTGCCAGCAGTTACCCTCGTGAGCCCCAGCATTTT
>once|TRBJ1-1|.|TRBV27
CASSSTVGFAEAFF
TGTGCCAGCAGTTCGACAGTTGGGTTCGCTGAAGCTTTCTTT
>.|TRBJ1-4|.|TRBV9
CASSGGDHRGTNEKLFF
TGTGCCAGCAGCGGAGGGGATCATAGGGGGACTAATGAAAAACTGTTTTTT
>few|TRBJ1-2|TRBD1|TRBV5-5
CASSFATGRANYGYTF
TGTGCCAGCAGCTTTGCGACAGGGCGAGCTAACTATGGCTACACCTTC
>.|TRBJ2-4|TRBD1|TRBV29-1
CSVLPGGSVDIQYF
TGCAGCGTACTTCCAGGGGGCTCAGTGGACATTCAGTACTTC
>.|TRBJ1-1|.|TRBV12-3/TRBV12-4
CASTLGANGEAFF
TGTGCCAGCACCTTGGGGGCGAACGGTGAAGCTTTCTTT
>.|TRBJ1-2|TRBD1|TRBV19
CASSDRGSYGYTF
TGTGCCAGTAGCGACAGGGGCAGCTATGGCTACACCTTC
>.|TRBJ1-2|TRBD1|TRBV6-5
CASIMDRDGYGYTF
TGTGCCAGCATAATGGACAGGGACGGCTATGGCTACACCTTC
>few|TRBJ2-2|.|TRBV28
CASSSGSIGGELFF
TGTGCCAGCAGTTCCGGGAGTATAGGCGGGGAGCTGTTTTTT
>.|TRBJ2-1|TRBD2|TRBV5-6
CASSSWTSGGHNEQFF
TGTGCCAGCAGCTCCTGGACTAGCGGGGGGCACAATGAGCAGTTCTTC
>.|TRBJ1-2|TRBD1|TRBV6-5
CASSRDRGRNGYTF
TGTGCCAGCAGTCGAGACAGGGGGCGGAATGGCTACACCTTC
>.|TRBJ2-1|.|TRBV3-1/TRBV3-2
CASSPPGLEGHEQFF
TGTGCCAGCAGCCCGCCGGGACTTGAAGGCCATGAGCAGTTCTTC
>many|TRBJ2-2|TRBD1|TRBV3-1/TRBV3-2
CASSPTDRAGGELFF
TGTGCCAGCAGCCCAACCGACAGGGCGGGCGGGGAGCTGTTTTTT
>few|TRBJ1-1|.|TRBV11-2
CASSLAGNMNTEAFF
TGTGCCAGCAGCCTCGCCGGGAACATGAACACTGAAGCTTTCTTT
>.|TRBJ2-2|.|TRBV19
CASSQTRGSGELFF
TGTGCCAGTAGCCAGACTCGTGGCAGCGGGGAGCTGTTTTTT
>.|TRBJ2-7|.|TRBV15
CATSTAVAYEQYF
TGTGCCACGTCCACAGCGGTAGCCTACGAGCAGTACTTC
>.|TRBJ2-5|.|TRBV18
CASSPTATPQETQYF
TGTGCCAGCTCACCGACAGCCACTCCCCAAGAGACCCAGTACTTC
>.|TRBJ1-4|.|TRBV6-6
CASSVAGEKLFF
TGTGCCAGCAGTGTCGCGGGTGAAAAACTGTTTTTT
>.|TRBJ1-2|.|TRBV9
CASSRQDANYGYTF
TGTGCCAGCAGTCGACAGGACGCTAACTATGGCTACACCTTC
>once|TRBJ2-1|.|TRBV7-8
CASSHSESSYNEQFF
TGTGCCAGCAGCCATAGCGAAAGCTCCTACAATGAGCAGTTCTTC
>.|TRBJ2-1|TRBD2|TRBV5-5
CASSSPGGYNEQFF
TGTGCCAGCAGCTCGCCGGGAGGATACAATGAGCAGTTCTTC
>.|TRBJ1-2|TRBD1|TRBV19
CASSGGQIYGYTF
TGTGCCAGTAGTGGGGGACAGATCTATGGCTACACCTTC
>.|TRBJ2-3|TRBD2|TRBV5-1
CASSTGLAGGKSSTDTQYF
TGCGCCAGCAGCACCGGACTAGCGGGAGGAAAATCTAGCACAGATACGCAGTATTTT
>few|TRBJ1-5|.|TRBV2
CASSVPGSGNPSNQPQHF
TGTGCCAGCAGTGTTCCAGGGAGCGGGAATCCCTCGAATCAGCCCCAGCATTTT
>.|TRBJ2-5|.|TRBV3-1/TRBV3-2
CASSPWVGGLVETQYF
TGTGCCAGCAGCCCTTGGGTGGGGGGTTTGGTGGAGACCCAGTACTTC
>.|TRBJ2-5|.|TRBV5-5
CASSGRERQETQYF
TGTGCCAGCAGCGGCCGGGAGCGACAAGAGACCCAGTACTTC
>.|TRBJ1-5|.|TRBV5-5
CASSPGVGSQPQHF
TGTGCCAGCAGCCCAGGGGTGGGTAGTCAGCCCCAGCATTTT
>.|TRBJ2-1|.|TRBV6-5
CACSWTPGASNEQFF
TGTGCCTGTTCCTGGACGCCAGGGGCGAGTAATGAGCAGTTCTTC
>.|TRBJ1-4|TRBD1|TRBV7-9
CASSSQGINEKLFF
TGTGCCAGCAGCTCACAGGGGATCAATGAAAAACTGTTTTTT
>.|TRBJ2-1|TRBD2|TRBV15
CATSRGSGLPTDEQFF
TGTGCCACCAGCAGAGGGTCGGGACTACCCACGGATGAGCAGTTCTTC
>few|TRBJ1-3|.|TRBV3-1/TRBV3-2
CASSHRDTGNTIYF
TGTGCCAGCAGCCATCGGGACACTGGAAACACCATATATTTT
>.|TRBJ1-1|TRBD1|TRBV6-4
CASSVLRDSLNTEAFF
TGTGCCAGCAGTGTCCTCCGGGACAGTCTGAACACTGAAGCTTTCTTT
>once|TRBJ2-5|TRBD2|TRBV10-2
CASSLAGGQETQYF
TGCGCCAGCAGCCTAGCGGGAGGACAAGAGACCCAGTACTTC
>.|TRBJ2-5|.|TRBV7-2
CASSLVNRLALRETQYF
TGTGCCAGCAGCTTAGTTAATCGTCTAGCTCTACGAGAGACCCAGTACTTC
>.|TRBJ1-4|TRBD1|TRBV6-6
CASSPGQQAEKLFF
TGTGCCAGCAGCCCGGGACAGCAGGCCGAAAAACTGTTTTTT
>.|TRBJ2-5|TRBD1|TRBV5-1
CASSFTPDRGGETQYF
TGCGCCAGCAGCTTCACCCCAGACAGGGGAGGAGAGACCCAGTACTTC
>.|TRBJ1-1|TRBD1|TRBV30
CAWSVQGYTEAFF
TGTGCCTGGAGTGTACAGGGGTATACTGAAGCTTTCTTT
>once|TRBJ1-4|TRBD1|TRBV5-1
CASSQRTGGSVGNEKLFF
TGCGCCAGCAGCCAAAGGACAGGGGGCAGTGTAGGTAATGAAAAACTGTTTTTT
>.|TRBJ2-1|.|TRBV5-4
CASTPESRGHNEQFF
TGTGCCAGCACCCCCGAGTCGCGCGGGCACAATGAGCAGTTCTTC
>.|TRBJ2-1|TRBD2|TRBV7-8
CASSLGLGLAGGPKINEQFF
TGTGCCAGCAGCTTGGGGCTCGGACTAGCGGGGGGGCCGAAAATCAATGAGCAGTTCTTC
>.|TRBJ1-6|TRBD1|TRBV6-5
CASREGQLNSPLHF
TGTGCCAGCAGAGAGGGACAGCTTAATTCACCCCTCCACTTT
>.|TRBJ2-1|.|TRBV27
CASRLTGNNEQFF
TGTGCCAGCAGACTAACGGGGAACAATGAGCAGTTCTTC
>.|TRBJ1-6|TRBD1|TRBV4-1
CASSQRDSNSPLHF
TGCGCCAGCAGCCAACGGGACAGCAACTCACCCCTCCACTTT
>.|TRBJ1-6|.|TRBV5-6
CASSLAGVGSPLHF
TGTGCCAGCAGCTTGGCGGGGGTCGGGTCACCCCTCCACTTT
>few|TRBJ1-2|.|TRBV10-1
CASRRWDGYTF
TGCGCCAGTAGGAGGTGGGATGGCTACACCTTC
>.|TRBJ2-2|.|TRBV19
CASRLPGTGELFF
TGTGCCAGTAGGTTACCCGGCACCGGGGAGCTGTTTTTT
>.|TRBJ1-1|TRBD1|TRBV5-4
CASSLVGTGPYTEAFF
TGTGCCAGCAGCTTGGTAGGGACAGGACCCTACACTGAAGCTTTCTTT